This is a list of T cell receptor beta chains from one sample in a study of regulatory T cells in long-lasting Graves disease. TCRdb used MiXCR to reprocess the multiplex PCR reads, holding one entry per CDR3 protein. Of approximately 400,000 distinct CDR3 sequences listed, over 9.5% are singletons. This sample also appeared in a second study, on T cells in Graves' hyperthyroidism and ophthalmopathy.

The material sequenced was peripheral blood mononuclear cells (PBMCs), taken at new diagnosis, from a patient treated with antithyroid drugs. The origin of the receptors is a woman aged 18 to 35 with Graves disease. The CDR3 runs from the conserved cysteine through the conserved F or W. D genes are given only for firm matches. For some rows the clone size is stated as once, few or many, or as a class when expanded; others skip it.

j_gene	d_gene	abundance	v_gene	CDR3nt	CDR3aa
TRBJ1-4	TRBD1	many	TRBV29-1	TGCAGCGTCCGGACAGGGCTGGAATCGGGAAAACTGTTTTTT	CSVRTGLESGKLFF
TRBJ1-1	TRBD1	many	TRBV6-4	TGTGCCAGCATTGATCCCCTCGGGACAGGACCCACTGAAGCTTTCTTT	CASIDPLGTGPTEAFF
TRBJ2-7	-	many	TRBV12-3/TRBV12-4	TGTGCCAGCAGCTTGGAGGTCTTTACGGCCTACGAGCAGTACTTC	CASSLEVFTAYEQYF
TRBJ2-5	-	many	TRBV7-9	TGTGCCAGCAGCTTGACGGGGACCCAGTACTTC	CASSLTGTQYF
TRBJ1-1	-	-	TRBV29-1	TGCAGCGTTGCAGGGAATGAAGCTTTCTTT	CSVAGNEAFF
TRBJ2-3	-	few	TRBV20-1	TGCAGTGCTCTACCCCGCCCAGATACGCAGTATTTT	CSALPRPDTQYF
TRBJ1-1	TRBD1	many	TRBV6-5	TGTGCCAGCAGTTTCCCCCGGGACAGGAACACTGAAGCTTTCTTT	CASSFPRDRNTEAFF
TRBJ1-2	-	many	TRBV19	TGTGCCAGTAGTATAGCCTTGGCAGGCGCCGGCTACACCTTC	CASSIALAGAGYTF
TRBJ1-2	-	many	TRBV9	TGTGCCAGCAGCCCCGAGGAGAGAGGAAGGGTGGATGGCTACACCTTC	CASSPEERGRVDGYTF
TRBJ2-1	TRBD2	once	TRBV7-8	TGTGCCAGCAGCTTAGGCGGGGGATCCTACAATGAGCAGCTCTTC	CASSLGGGSYNEQLF
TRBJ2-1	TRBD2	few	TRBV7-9	TGTGCCAGCAGCGGGGGAGGGTCTCCGTCGGAGCAGTTCTTC	CASSGGGSPSEQFF
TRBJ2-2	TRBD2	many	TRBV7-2	TGTGCCAGCAGCAACAGACTAGCGGGAGGTGCCACCGGGGAGCTGTTTTTT	CASSNRLAGGATGELFF
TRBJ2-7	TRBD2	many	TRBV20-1	TGCAGTGCTCTTGCGGGAGTTATGTACGAGCAGTACTTC	CSALAGVMYEQYF
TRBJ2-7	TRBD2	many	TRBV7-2	TGTGCCAGCAGCTGGGTGGAGCGGGAGGGAACCTACGAGCAGTACTTC	CASSWVEREGTYEQYF
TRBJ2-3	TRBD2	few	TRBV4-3	TGCGCCAGCAGCCTACGAGGAGGAGCGGGGGGGAGAGGGACAGATACGCAGTATTTT	CASSLRGGAGGRGTDTQYF
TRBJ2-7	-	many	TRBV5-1	TGCGCCAGCAGCTTGTTGCCGGGAGAGGGGTACGAGCAGTACTTC	CASSLLPGEGYEQYF
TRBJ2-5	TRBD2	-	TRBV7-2	TGTGCCAGCAGCTTACCCCTTTTTTGGCGGGAGGAGCAAGAGACCCAGCACTTC	CASSLPLFWREEQETQHF
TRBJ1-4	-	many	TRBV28	TGTGCCAGCAGTCCCACCTCCCCTCTAACAGGGTGGAAACTGTTTTTT	CASSPTSPLTGWKLFF
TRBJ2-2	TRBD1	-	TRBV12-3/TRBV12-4	TGTGCCAGCAGTTTGACAGGGGGCTTTAACACCGGGGAGCTGTTTTTT	CASSLTGGFNTGELFF
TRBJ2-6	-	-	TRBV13	TGTGCCAGCAGCGGCCAGGGGGGGGGCGACCGGCGCACGGCCAACGTCCTGACTTTC	CASSGQGGGDRRTANVLTF
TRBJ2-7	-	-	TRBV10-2	TGCGCCAGCAGCTGGGCAGGGGATTCCTACGAGCAGTACTTC	CASSWAGDSYEQYF
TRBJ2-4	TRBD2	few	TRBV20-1	TGCAGTGCGTACACTAGCGCGAGCAAAAACATTCAGTACTTC	CSAYTSASKNIQYF
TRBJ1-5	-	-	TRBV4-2	TGTGCCAGCAGCCAAGATAAGGGGAATCAGCCCCAGCATTTT	CASSQDKGNQPQHF
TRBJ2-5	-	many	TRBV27	TGTGCCAGCAGGAGGTGGGGGGAACAAGAGACCCAGTACTTC	CASRRWGEQETQYF
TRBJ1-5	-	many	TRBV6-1	TGTGCCAGCAGTGAATCACCTCAGAAGCCCCAGCATTTT	CASSESPQKPQHF
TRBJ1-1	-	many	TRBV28	TGTGCCAGCAGTTCCGGGGGGGGACGGATGAACACTGAAGCTTTCTTT	CASSSGGGRMNTEAFF
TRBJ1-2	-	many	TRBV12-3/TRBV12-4	TGTGCCAGCAGTTTAAATCCACAGGGTTCCTATGGCTACACCTTC	CASSLNPQGSYGYTF
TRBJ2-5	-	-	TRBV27	TGTGCCAGCAGTCGGTGGGACCGAGAGACCCAGTACTTC	CASSRWDRETQYF
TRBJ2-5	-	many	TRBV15	TGTGCCACCAGCAGAGAACGGGACGGGTCGAGGGAGACCCAGTACTTC	CATSRERDGSRETQYF
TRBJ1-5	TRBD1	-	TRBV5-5	TGTGCCAGCAGCATGAGTGGGACAGGGTCGTTTGTCCAGCATTTT	CASSMSGTGSFVQHF
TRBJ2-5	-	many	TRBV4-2	TGTGCCAGCAGCCAAGAAGTAACAGAGACCCAGTACTTC	CASSQEVTETQYF
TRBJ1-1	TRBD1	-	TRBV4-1	TGCGCCAGCAGCCAGGCTACAGGGGAAGGCACTGAAGCTTTCTTT	CASSQATGEGTEAFF
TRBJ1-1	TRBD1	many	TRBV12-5	TGTGCTAGTGGTGACAGGGGGTACGAAGCTTTCTTT	CASGDRGYEAFF
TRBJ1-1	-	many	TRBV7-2	TGTGCCAGCAGCTTACCTACGCGGGTCACTGAAGCTTTCTTT	CASSLPTRVTEAFF
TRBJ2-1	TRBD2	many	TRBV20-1	TGCAGTGAGGCCCGACTAGCGATCGATGAGCAGTTCTTC	CSEARLAIDEQFF
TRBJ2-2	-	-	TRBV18	TGTGCCAGCTCACCCCGTTCCGGCAACATAGGGACGGCGGGCACCGGGGAGCTGTTTTTT	CASSPRSGNIGTAGTGELFF
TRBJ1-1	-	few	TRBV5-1	TGCGCCAGCAGCTTGGGGTCAGGGTCCACTGAAGCTTTCTTT	CASSLGSGSTEAFF
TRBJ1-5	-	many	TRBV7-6	TGTGCCAGCAGCTTAGGGGGGGGTCAGCCCCAGCATTTT	CASSLGGGQPQHF
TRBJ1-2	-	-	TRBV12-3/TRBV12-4	TGTGCCAGCAGTCCCCATAGAGGCCCGTCCACCTTC	CASSPHRGPSTF
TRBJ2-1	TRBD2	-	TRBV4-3	TGCGCCAGCAGCCAAGTAAAGACTAGCGGGAGCTTTTACAATGAGCAGTTCTTC	CASSQVKTSGSFYNEQFF
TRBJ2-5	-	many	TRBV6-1	TGTGCCAGCCCTGGAGGCGTGTACCAAGAGACCCAGTACTTC	CASPGGVYQETQYF
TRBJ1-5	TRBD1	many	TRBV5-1	TGCGCCAGCAGCATTGACAGGGCTCAGCCCCAGCATTTT	CASSIDRAQPQHF
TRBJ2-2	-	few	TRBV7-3	TGTGCCAGCAGCCCAGGGGCTACGAACACCGGGGAGCTGTTTTTT	CASSPGATNTGELFF
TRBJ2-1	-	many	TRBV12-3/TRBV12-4	TGTGCCAGCAGCTACACTTCCGGGAACTACAATGAGCAGTTCTTC	CASSYTSGNYNEQFF
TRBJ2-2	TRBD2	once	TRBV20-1	TGCAGTGCTAGAGTACTAGCGGGAGGCGGGGAGCTGTTTTTT	CSARVLAGGGELFF
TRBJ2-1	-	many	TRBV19	TGTGCCAGTAGTATCGGGCCGAGCCCCCTAGGGAATGAGCAGTTCTTC	CASSIGPSPLGNEQFF